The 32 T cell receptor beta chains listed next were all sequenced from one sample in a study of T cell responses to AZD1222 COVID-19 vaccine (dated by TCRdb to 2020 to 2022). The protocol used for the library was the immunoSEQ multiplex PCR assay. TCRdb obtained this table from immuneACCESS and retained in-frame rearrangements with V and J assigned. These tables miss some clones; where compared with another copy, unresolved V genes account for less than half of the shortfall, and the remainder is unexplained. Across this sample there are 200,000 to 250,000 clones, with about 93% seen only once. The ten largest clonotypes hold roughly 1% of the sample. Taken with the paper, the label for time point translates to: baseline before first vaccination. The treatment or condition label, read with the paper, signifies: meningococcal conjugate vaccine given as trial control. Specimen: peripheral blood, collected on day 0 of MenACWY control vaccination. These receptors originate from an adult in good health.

As DNA, the CDR3 is TGTGCCAGCTCACCTACAGAGGTCGATGAGCAGTTCTTC. This translates into CASSPTEVDEQFF. The J gene is TRBJ2-1, the V gene TRBV18, with D unclear. V was pared by 3 bases and J by 8 bases, with 11 bases between. The germline V gene has CDR1 KGHSH and CDR2 LQKENI. CDR3 length: 13 residues.

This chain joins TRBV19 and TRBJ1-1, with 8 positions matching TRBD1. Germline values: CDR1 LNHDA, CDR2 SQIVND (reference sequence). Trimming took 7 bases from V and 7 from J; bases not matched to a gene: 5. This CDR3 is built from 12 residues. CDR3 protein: CASTDRGVEAFF. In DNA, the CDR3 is TGTGCCAGTACCGACAGGGGAGTTGAAGCTTTCTTT.

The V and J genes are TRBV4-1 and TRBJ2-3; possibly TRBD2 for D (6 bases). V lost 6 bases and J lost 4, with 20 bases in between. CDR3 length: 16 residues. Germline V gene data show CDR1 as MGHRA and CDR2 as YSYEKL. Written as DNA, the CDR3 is TGCGCCAGCAGTACCTTTGGGGGGACCCTTGCAGATACGCAGTATTTT. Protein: CASSTFGGTLADTQYF.

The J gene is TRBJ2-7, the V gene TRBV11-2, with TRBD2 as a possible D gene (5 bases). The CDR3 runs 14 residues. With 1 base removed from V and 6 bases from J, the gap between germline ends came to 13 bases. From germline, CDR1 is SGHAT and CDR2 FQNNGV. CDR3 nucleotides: TGTGCCAGCAGCTTAGCGGTTGGGAGAAGCGAGCAGTACTTC. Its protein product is CASSLAVGRSEQYF.

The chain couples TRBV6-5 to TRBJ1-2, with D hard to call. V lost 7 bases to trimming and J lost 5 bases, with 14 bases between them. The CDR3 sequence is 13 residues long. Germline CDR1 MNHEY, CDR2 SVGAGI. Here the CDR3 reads CASTRSTSYGYTF. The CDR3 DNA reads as TGTGCCAGCACTAGGTCGACATCTTATGGCTACACCTTC.

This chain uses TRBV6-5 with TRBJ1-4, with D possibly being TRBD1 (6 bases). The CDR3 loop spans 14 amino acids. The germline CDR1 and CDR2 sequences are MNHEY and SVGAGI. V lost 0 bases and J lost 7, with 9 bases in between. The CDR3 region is CASSYSDRGEKLFF. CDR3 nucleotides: TGTGCCAGCAGTTACTCGGACAGAGGTGAAAAACTGTTTTTT.

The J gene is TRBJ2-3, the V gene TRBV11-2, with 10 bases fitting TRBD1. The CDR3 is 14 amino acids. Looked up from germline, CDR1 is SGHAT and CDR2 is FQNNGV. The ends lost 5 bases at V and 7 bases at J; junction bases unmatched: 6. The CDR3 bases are TGTGCCAGCAGCCTCGACAGGGGGCGAAATACGCAGTATTTT. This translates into CASSLDRGRNTQYF.

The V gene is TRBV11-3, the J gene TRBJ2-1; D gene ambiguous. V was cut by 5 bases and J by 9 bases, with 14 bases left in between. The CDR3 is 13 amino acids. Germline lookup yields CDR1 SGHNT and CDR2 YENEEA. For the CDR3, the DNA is TGTGCCAGCAGCGAGAGACCCGCCGGTGAGCAGTTCTTC. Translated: CASSERPAGEQFF.

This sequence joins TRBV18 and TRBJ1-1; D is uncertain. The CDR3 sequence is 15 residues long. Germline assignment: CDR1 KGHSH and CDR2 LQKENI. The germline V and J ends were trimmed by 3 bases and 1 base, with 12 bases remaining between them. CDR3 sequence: CASSPFAGKNTEAFF. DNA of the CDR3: TGTGCCAGCTCACCGTTCGCCGGCAAGAACACTGAAGCTTTCTTT.

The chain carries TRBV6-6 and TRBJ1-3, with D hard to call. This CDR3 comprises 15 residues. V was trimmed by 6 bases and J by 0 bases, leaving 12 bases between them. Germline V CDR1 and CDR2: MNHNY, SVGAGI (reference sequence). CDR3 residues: CASRGGLSSGNTIYF. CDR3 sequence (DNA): TGTGCCAGCAGGGGAGGATTGAGCTCTGGAAACACCATATATTTT.

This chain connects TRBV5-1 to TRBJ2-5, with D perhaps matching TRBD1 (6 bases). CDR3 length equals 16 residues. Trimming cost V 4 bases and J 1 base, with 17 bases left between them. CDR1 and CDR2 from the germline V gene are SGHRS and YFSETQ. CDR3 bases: TGCGCCAGCAGCCTGGCGGCCACAGGGCCCCAAGAGACCCAGTACTTC. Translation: CASSLAATGPQETQYF.

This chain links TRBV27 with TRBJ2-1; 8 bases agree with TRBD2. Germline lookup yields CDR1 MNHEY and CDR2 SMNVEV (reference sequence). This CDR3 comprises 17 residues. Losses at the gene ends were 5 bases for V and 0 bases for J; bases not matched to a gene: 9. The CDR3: CASSPYGAGGSYNEQFF. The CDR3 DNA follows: TGTGCCAGCAGTCCCTATGGTGCGGGGGGCTCCTACAATGAGCAGTTCTTC.

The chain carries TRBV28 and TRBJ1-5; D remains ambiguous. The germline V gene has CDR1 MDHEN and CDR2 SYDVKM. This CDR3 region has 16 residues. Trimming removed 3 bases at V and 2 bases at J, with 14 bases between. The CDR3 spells CASSFRAGSGNQPQHF. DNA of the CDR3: TGTGCCAGCAGTTTTAGGGCCGGATCGGGCAATCAGCCCCAGCATTTT. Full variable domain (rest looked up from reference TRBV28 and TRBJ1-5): DVKVTQSSRYLVKRTGEKVFLECVQDMDHENMFWYRQDPGLGLRLIYFSYDVKMKEKGDIPEGYSVSREKKERFSLILESASTNQTSMYLCASSFRAGSGNQPQHFGDGTRLSIL.

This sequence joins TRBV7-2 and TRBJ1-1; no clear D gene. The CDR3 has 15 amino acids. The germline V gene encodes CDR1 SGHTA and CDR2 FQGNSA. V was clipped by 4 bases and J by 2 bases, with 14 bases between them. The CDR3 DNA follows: TGTGCCAGCAGCTCGCGTCTAGCGGGAAACACTGAAGCTTTCTTT. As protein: CASSSRLAGNTEAFF.

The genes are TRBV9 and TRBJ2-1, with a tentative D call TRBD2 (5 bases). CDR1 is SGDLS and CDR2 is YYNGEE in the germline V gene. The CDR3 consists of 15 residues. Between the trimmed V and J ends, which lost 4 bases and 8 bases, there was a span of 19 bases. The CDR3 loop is CASSPRGPEMDEQFF. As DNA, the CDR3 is TGTGCCAGCAGCCCCCGCGGGCCCGAAATGGATGAGCAGTTCTTC.

CDR3 nucleotides: TGTGCCAGCAGTTTAGAGGGGGATCAGCCCCAGCATTTT. Amino acid sequence: CASSLEGDQPQHF. This rearrangement joins TRBV12-3 or TRBV12-4 to TRBJ1-5; a weak D match, TRBD1 (6 bases). There are 13 residues in the CDR3. The V end was cut by 1 base, the J end by 5 bases, with 6 bases between.

The CDR3 nucleotides read TGTGCCTGGAGTGGACAGGCGAGAAACACCATATATTTT. Translation gives CAWSGQARNTIYF. The chain uses TRBV30 and TRBJ1-3, with D possibly TRBD1 on 6 matching bases. The germline V and J ends were trimmed by 1 base and 5 bases, with 9 bases remaining between them. CDR1 and CDR2 (germline): GTSNPN, SVGIG (reference sequence). This CDR3 spans 13 amino acids.

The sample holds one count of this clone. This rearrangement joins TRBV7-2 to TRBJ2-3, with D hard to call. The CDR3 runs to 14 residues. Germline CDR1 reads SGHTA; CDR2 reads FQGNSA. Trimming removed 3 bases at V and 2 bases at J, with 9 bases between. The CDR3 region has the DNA TGTGCCAGCAGCTTTGACTCAAACACAGATACGCAGTATTTT. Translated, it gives CASSFDSNTDTQYF.

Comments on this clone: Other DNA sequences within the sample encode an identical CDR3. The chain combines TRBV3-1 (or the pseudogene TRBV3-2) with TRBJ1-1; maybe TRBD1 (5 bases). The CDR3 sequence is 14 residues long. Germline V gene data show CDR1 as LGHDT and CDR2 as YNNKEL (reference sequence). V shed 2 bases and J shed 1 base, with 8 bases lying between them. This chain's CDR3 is CASSQLQGNTEAFF. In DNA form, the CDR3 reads TGTGCCAGCAGCCAATTGCAGGGGAACACTGAAGCTTTCTTT.

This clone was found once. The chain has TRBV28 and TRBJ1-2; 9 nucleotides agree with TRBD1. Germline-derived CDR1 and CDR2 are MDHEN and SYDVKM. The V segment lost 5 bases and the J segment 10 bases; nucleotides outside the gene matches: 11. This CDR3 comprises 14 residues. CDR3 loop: CASSTDRGLKAYTF. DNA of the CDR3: TGTGCCAGCAGTACGGACAGGGGACTTAAAGCCTACACCTTC.

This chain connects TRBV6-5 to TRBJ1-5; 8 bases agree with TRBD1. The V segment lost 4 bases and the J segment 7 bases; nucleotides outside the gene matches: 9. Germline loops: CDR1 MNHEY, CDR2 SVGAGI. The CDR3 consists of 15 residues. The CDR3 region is CASSSQPGGFQPQHF. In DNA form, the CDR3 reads TGTGCCAGCAGTTCCCAGCCAGGGGGCTTCCAGCCCCAGCATTTT.

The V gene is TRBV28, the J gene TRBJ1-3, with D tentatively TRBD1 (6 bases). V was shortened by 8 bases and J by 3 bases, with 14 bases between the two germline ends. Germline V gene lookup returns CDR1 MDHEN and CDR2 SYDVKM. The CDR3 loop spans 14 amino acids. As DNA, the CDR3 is TGTGCCAGCCAACGGGGGGCAAATGGAAACACCATATATTTT. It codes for CASQRGANGNTIYF.

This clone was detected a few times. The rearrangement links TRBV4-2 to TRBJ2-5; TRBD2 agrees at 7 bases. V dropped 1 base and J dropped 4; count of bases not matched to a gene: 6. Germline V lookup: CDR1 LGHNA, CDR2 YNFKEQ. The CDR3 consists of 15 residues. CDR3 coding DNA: TGTGCCAGCAGCCAAGCTAGAGGCGGGGGAGAGACCCAGTACTTC. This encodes CASSQARGGGETQYF.

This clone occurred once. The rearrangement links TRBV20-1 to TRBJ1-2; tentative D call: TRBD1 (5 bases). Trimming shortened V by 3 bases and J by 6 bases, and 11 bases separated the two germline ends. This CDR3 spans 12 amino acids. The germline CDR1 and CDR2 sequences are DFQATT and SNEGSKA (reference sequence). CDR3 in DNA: TGCAGTGCTAGTGGGGGTATACATGGCTACACCTTC. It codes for CSASGGIHGYTF.

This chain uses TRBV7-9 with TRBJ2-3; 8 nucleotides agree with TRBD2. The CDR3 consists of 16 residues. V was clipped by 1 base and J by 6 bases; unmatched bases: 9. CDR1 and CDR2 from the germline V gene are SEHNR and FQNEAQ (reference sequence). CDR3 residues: CASSLELAGPGDTQYF. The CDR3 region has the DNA TGTGCCAGCAGCTTAGAGCTAGCGGGCCCAGGGGATACGCAGTATTTT.

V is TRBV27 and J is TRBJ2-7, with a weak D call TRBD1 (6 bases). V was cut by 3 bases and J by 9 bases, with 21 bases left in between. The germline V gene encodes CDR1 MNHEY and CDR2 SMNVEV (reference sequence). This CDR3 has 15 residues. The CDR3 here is CASSFRDRRSTGQYF. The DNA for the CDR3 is TGTGCCAGCAGTTTCAGAGACAGGCGATCTACGGGGCAGTACTTC.

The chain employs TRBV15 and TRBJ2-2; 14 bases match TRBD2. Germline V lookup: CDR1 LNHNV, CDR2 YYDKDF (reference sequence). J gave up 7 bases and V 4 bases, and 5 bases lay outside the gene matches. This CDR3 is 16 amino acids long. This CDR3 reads CATSIGLAGGDGELFF. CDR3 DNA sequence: TGTGCCACCAGCATTGGACTAGCGGGGGGCGACGGGGAGCTGTTTTTT.

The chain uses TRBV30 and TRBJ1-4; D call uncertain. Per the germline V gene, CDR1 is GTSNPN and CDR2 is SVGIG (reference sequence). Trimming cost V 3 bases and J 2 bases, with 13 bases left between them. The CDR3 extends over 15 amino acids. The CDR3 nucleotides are TGTGCCTGGAGATTAGCCGGGTGGACTAATGAAAAACTGTTTTTT. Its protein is CAWRLAGWTNEKLFF. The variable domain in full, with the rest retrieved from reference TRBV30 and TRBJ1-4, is SQTIHQWPATLVQPVGSPLSLECTVEGTSNPNLYWYRQAAGRGLQLLFYSVGIGQISSEVPQNLSASRPQDRQFILSSKKLLLSDSGFYLCAWRLAGWTNEKLFFGSGTQLSVL.

The CDR3 loop is CASSLEGTRAFF. CDR3 sequence (DNA): TGTGCCAGCAGCTTAGAAGGGACTCGGGCTTTCTTT. The rearrangement uses TRBV7-9 and TRBJ1-1; D might be TRBD1 (5 bases). The V gene's germline CDR1 is SEHNR and CDR2 FQNEAQ (reference sequence). The V end lost 1 base, the J end lost 11 bases, and 11 bases lay between the germline ends. This CDR3 spans 12 amino acids.

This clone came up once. The CDR3 DNA reads as TGTGCCAGCAGTTCCCCCAGGACAGGGAAAGAGAGGGTCTCTGGAAACACCATATATTTT. Amino acid sequence: CASSSPRTGKERVSGNTIYF. This chain joins TRBV2 and TRBJ1-3; 8 nucleotides align to TRBD1. The V segment lost 5 bases and the J segment 0 bases; nucleotides outside the gene matches: 18. CDR1 and CDR2 from the germline V gene are SNHLY and FYNNEI. This CDR3 has 20 residues.

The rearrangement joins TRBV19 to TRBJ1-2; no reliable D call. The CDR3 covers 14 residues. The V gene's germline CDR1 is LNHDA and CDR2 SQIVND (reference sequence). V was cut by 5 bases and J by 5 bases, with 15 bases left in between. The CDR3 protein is CASSPSMGSYGYTF. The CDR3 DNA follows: TGTGCCAGTAGTCCCTCTATGGGTTCTTATGGCTACACCTTC.

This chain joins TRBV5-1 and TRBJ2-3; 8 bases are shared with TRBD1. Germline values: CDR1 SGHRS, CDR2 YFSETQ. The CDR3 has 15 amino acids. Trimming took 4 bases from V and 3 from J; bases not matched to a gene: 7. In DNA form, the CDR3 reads TGCGCCAGCAGCGACACAGGGGGTTGGACAGATACGCAGTATTTT. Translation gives CASSDTGGWTDTQYF.